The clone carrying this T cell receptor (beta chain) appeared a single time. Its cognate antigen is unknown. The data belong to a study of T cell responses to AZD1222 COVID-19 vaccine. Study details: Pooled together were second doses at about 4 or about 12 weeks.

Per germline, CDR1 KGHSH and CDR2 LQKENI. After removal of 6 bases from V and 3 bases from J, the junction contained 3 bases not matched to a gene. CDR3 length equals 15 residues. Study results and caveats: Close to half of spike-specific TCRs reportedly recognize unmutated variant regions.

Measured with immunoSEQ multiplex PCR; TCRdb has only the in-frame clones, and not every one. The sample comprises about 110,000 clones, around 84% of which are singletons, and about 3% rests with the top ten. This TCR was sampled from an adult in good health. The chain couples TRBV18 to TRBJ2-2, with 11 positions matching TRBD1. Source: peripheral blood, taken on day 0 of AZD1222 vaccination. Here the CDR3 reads CASSSGQGDTGELFF. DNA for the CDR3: TGTGCCAGCTCGTCGGGACAGGGGGACACCGGGGAGCTGTTTTTT.